This T cell receptor beta chain was sequenced in a study of T cell responses to AZD1222 COVID-19 vaccine (dated by TCRdb to about 2021). About the study as a whole: Because spike-specific TCR depth and breadth did not differ between the two schedules, AZD1222 recipients who got a second dose at roughly 4 weeks were pooled with those who got a second dose at roughly 12 weeks. A total of 230 to 250 trial participants underwent TCR sequencing, of whom about 210 had received two doses of AZD1222 and approximately 26 had received two doses of the MenACWY control vaccine. Trial participants were enrolled into age subgroups of 18-55, 56-69 and 70-plus years, which contained about 150, 28 and 57 TCR-sequenced participants, respectively. General study outcomes and caveats: Because no day 14 peak-response samples were available, the repertoires could be characterized only after the peak T cell response. Epitopes outside the regions mutated in the B.1.351 and B.1.1.7 variants were reportedly recognized by nearly half of the unique spike-specific TCRs. A significant rise in spike-specific TCR breadth and depth was observed after two AZD1222 doses relative to day 0 and relative to MenACWY recipients. CD4 TCRs associated with the vaccine covered the entire spike protein, and the dominant responses were in regions 160-218 and 743-854. Conclusions about previously exposed vaccinees are limited because only 6 or 7 AZD1222 recipients were SARS-CoV-2 seropositive at baseline. Participants were mostly white British and included more females than males, and it was suggested by the authors that clonal diversity may have been underestimated. In the small 56-69-year group, the increase in depth fell short of significance, most likely because of low power.

This clone came up once. No antigen is known for it. No base qualities exist here, and no much larger clone lies one base off it. What this sample's time point label stands for: baseline before first vaccination. Vaccinee samples came from UK trials COV001 and COV002, including a single-blind randomized controlled phase 2/3 trial of AZD1222 (ChAdOx1 nCoV-19) in healthy adults. Trial participant PBMC samples were collected at day 0 and day 28 after the second dose for TCRbeta chain sequencing. The CDR3 regions of human TCRbeta chains were subjected to immunosequencing. Per the authors' processing: TCRs in the repertoires were matched against a reference library of SARS-CoV-2-specific TCRs that had been generated with the MIRA antigen-specificity platform. Breadth was defined as the fraction of unique TCRs that were SARS-CoV-2-associated, and depth was defined as the fraction of total T cells that were SARS-CoV-2-associated. Using the MIRA data, every spike-specific TCR was mapped to the spike region that the TCR reacted to and assigned to either a CD4 or a CD8 class. Log10-transformed breadth and depth values were compared by one-way ANOVA with Sidak's multiple comparisons tests. TCRdb stores this immuneACCESS table with in-frame sequences only. Part of the clones is absent; in the studies checked, under half of the shortfall reflects unresolved V genes, and no reason is known for the rest. The DNA was the basis for D and trimming; V, J and clone size are from that table. The sample records 95,000 to 100,000 clones, 70% to 90% of which are singletons. The ten largest clones capture around 1.6% of the sample.

The TCR sequence derives from an adult in good health. Sequenced here: peripheral blood, sampled on day 0 of AZD1222 vaccination.

The CDR3 in this case is CASSVDRGYNEQFF. The sequenced DNA: TGTGCCAGTAGTGTGGACAGGGGCTACAATGAGCAGTTCTTC. The chain couples TRBV19 to TRBJ2-1, and 9 junction bases match TRBD1. According to the germline V gene (reference sequence), CDR1 reads LNHDA and CDR2 reads SQIVND. From the cysteine up to the phenylalanine, the CDR3 has a length of 14 residues. The DNA shown is the 42-base CDR3, in frame from base 1. The junction shows trimming of 5 bases on V and 3 bases on J, and the gene matches do not reach 2 bases of it. Where the CDR3 stops, the reference TRBV19 and TRBJ2-1 genes take over; the full variable domain is DGGITQSPKYLFRKEGQNVTLSCEQNLNHDAMYWYRQDPGQGLRLIYYSQIVNDFQKGDIAEGYSVSREKKESFPLTVTSAQKNPTAFYLCASSVDRGYNEQFFGPGTRLTVL.